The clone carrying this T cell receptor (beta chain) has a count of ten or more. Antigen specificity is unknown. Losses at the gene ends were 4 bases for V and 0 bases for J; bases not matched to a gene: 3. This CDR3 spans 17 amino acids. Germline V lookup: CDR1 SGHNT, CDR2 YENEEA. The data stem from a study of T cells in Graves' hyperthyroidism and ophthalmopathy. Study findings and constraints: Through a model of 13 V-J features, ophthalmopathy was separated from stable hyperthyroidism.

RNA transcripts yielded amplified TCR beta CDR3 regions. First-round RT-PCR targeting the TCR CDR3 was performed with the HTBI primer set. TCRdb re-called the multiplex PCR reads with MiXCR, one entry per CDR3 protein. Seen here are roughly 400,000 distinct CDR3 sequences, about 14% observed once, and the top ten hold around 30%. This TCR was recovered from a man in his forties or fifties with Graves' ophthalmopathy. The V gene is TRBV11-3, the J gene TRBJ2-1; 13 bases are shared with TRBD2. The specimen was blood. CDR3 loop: CASSSRTSGSSYNEQFF. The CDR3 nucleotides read TGTGCCAGCAGCTCCCGGACTAGCGGGAGCTCCTACAATGAGCAGTTCTTC.